Listed below are T cell receptor beta chains from one sample, sequenced in a study of blood T cell repertoires in COVID-19. Method: immunoSEQ multiplex PCR; TCRdb's copy keeps in-frame clones and lacks some. The sample contains just over 300,000 clones, 80% to 90% of which appear only once. The specimen sequenced was PBMCs or T cells enriched from blood (not recorded which). The receptors derive from a man aged 25 to 40 who had recovered from COVID-19. Each CDR3 is given with its conserved first and last residue. The D gene is left open where the match is weak. Expanded clones are given a class, and other clones once, few, many or no size at all.

len,v_gene,d_gene,abundance,j_gene,CDR3aa,CDR3nt
14,TRBV5-6,TRBD1,few,TRBJ1-6,CASSRDRLNSPLHF,TGTGCCAGCAGCAGGGACAGGCTAAATTCACCCCTCCACTTT
14,TRBV3-1/TRBV3-2,TRBD1,once,TRBJ1-2,CASRWTGGNYGYTF,TGTGCCAGCAGATGGACAGGGGGTAACTATGGCTACACCTTC
14,TRBV3-1/TRBV3-2,TRBD1,.,TRBJ1-6,CASSRTGRNSPLHF,TGTGCCAGCAGCCGGACAGGCAGAAATTCACCCCTCCACTTT
14,TRBV7-2,.,.,TRBJ2-5,CASSSTLAQETQYF,TGTGCCAGCAGCTCGACACTAGCCCAAGAGACCCAGTACTTC
17,TRBV7-8,.,.,TRBJ2-1,CASSLGVRTGFYNEQFF,TGTGCCAGCAGCTTAGGGGTCAGGACGGGGTTCTACAATGAGCAGTTCTTC
14,TRBV4-1,.,.,TRBJ1-5,CASSQVTHNQPQHF,TGCGCCAGCAGCCAAGTAACACACAATCAGCCCCAGCATTTT
15,TRBV15,TRBD1,.,TRBJ1-1,CATSRDRGLRTEAFF,TGTGCCACCAGCAGAGACAGGGGGCTACGCACTGAAGCTTTCTTT
14,TRBV7-2,.,few,TRBJ1-2,CASSETLGVGGYTF,TGTGCCAGCAGCGAAACCCTGGGAGTAGGTGGCTACACCTTC
16,TRBV7-6,TRBD1,.,TRBJ2-7,CASSIRTGPPTDEQYF,TGTGCCAGCAGCATTAGGACAGGCCCTCCAACCGACGAGCAGTACTTC
13,TRBV6-4,TRBD1,.,TRBJ2-7,CATSWTGPYEQYF,TGTGCCACCTCCTGGACAGGCCCCTACGAGCAATACTTC
16,TRBV4-1,.,.,TRBJ2-3,CASSQDGVQGTDTQYF,TGCGCCAGCAGCCAAGATGGGGTACAGGGCACAGATACGCAGTATTTT
14,TRBV21-1,.,.,TRBJ2-3,CASSRRQGTDTQYF,TGTGCCAGCAGCCGTAGACAGGGCACAGATACGCAGTATTTT
15,TRBV19,TRBD1,.,TRBJ1-2,CASSYLGQGAFGYTF,TGTGCCAGTAGTTACCTCGGACAGGGGGCATTTGGCTACACCTTC
16,TRBV5-1,.,.,TRBJ2-6,CASSLLQGTGANVLTF,TGCGCCAGCAGCCTTCTGCAGGGTACCGGGGCCAACGTCCTGACTTTC
12,TRBV19,.,.,TRBJ1-2,CASSSGNYGYTF,TGTGCCAGTAGTTCAGGGAACTATGGCTACACCTTC
14,TRBV10-3,TRBD1,.,TRBJ2-7,CAISGDRGSYEQYF,TGTGCCATCAGTGGGGACAGGGGTTCCTACGAGCAGTACTTC
15,TRBV2,.,.,TRBJ1-5,CASSLQGKGKQPQHF,TGTGCCAGCAGTCTACAGGGAAAGGGAAAACAGCCCCAGCATTTT
15,TRBV5-4,.,.,TRBJ1-2,CASSLGVQGINGYTF,TGTGCCAGCAGCTTGGGTGTCCAGGGGATAAATGGCTACACCTTC
11,TRBV7-6,.,.,TRBJ1-6,CASSDGTPLHF,TGTGCCAGCAGCGACGGGACACCCCTCCACTTT
15,TRBV13,.,once,TRBJ2-3,CASSLSVRVTDTQYF,TGTGCCAGCAGCCTGAGCGTCCGAGTTACAGATACGCAGTATTTT
15,TRBV7-8,.,few,TRBJ2-2,CASSPRTEPTGELFF,TGTGCCAGCAGCCCTCGGACAGAGCCCACCGGGGAGCTGTTTTTT
15,TRBV24-1,.,.,TRBJ2-3,CATSDYPGGTDTQYF,TGTGCCACCAGTGATTATCCAGGGGGCACAGATACGCAGTATTTT
16,TRBV18,.,.,TRBJ1-5,CASSPSQGIANQPQHF,TGTGCCAGCTCACCCTCGCAGGGCATCGCCAATCAGCCCCAGCATTTT
17,TRBV7-9,TRBD2,.,TRBJ2-1,CASSPGTSGGRGNEQFF,TGTGCCAGCAGCCCAGGCACTAGCGGGGGCCGTGGGAATGAGCAGTTCTTC
11,TRBV30,TRBD1,.,TRBJ1-2,CACKRQGAYTF,TGTGCCTGTAAACGACAGGGCGCCTACACCTTC
14,TRBV6-5,.,.,TRBJ1-5,CASNSGRVDQPQHF,TGTGCCAGCAATTCGGGCAGGGTTGATCAGCCCCAGCATTTT
12,TRBV19,TRBD1,once,TRBJ1-5,CASSLGQAAWDF,TGTGCCAGTAGTCTGGGACAGGCGGCTTGGGATTTT
16,TRBV5-4,.,.,TRBJ2-7,CASSPGGGGHQYEQYF,TGTGCCAGCAGCCCGGGAGGGGGCGGGCACCAATACGAGCAGTACTTC
14,TRBV5-1,TRBD1,.,TRBJ2-7,CASSLGQGYYEQYF,TGCGCCAGCAGCTTGGGACAGGGATACTACGAGCAGTACTTC
16,TRBV3-1/TRBV3-2,.,.,TRBJ2-2,CASSQLGGANTGELFF,TGTGCCAGCAGCCAGTTAGGGGGGGCGAACACCGGGGAGCTGTTTTTT
12,TRBV6-6,TRBD1,.,TRBJ1-4,CASSFDRGRLFF,TGTGCCAGCAGCTTTGACAGGGGAAGGCTGTTTTTT
14,TRBV6-2/TRBV6-3,TRBD1,.,TRBJ1-2,CASSKDRIFSGYTF,TGTGCCAGCAGCAAGGACAGGATTTTTTCTGGCTACACCTTC
17,TRBV7-2,TRBD1,.,TRBJ1-2,CASSPSERQGWIGGYTF,TGTGCCAGCAGCCCCAGCGAGAGACAGGGGTGGATCGGTGGCTACACCTTC
17,TRBV2,TRBD2,.,TRBJ2-5,CASRRELAGGPGETQYF,TGTGCCAGCAGGCGGGAACTAGCGGGGGGGCCGGGGGAGACCCAGTACTTC
14,TRBV5-1,.,.,TRBJ1-1,CASSLQSANTEAFF,TGCGCCAGCAGCTTGCAAAGCGCGAACACTGAAGCTTTCTTT
12,TRBV29-1,TRBD1,.,TRBJ2-7,CSVETGGYEQYF,TGCAGCGTTGAGACAGGGGGGTACGAGCAGTACTTC
15,TRBV11-2,TRBD2,.,TRBJ2-7,CASSIRAGVPYEQYF,TGTGCCAGCAGCATAAGAGCGGGGGTCCCCTACGAGCAGTACTTC
13,TRBV12-3/TRBV12-4,.,.,TRBJ1-1,CASTAYEGVEAFF,TGTGCCAGCACCGCGTACGAGGGCGTTGAAGCTTTCTTT
13,TRBV30,TRBD1,.,TRBJ2-7,CAWNRDRGLEQYF,TGTGCCTGGAACCGGGACAGGGGGCTTGAGCAGTACTTC
14,TRBV6-2/TRBV6-3,.,few,TRBJ2-7,CASSYGPLGAEQYF,TGTGCCAGCAGTTACGGGCCCCTAGGGGCCGAGCAGTACTTC
14,TRBV5-5,TRBD1,few,TRBJ1-2,CASSRDRGSYGYTF,TGTGCCAGCAGCCGGGACAGGGGATCCTATGGCTACACCTTC
15,TRBV9,TRBD1,.,TRBJ1-4,CASSPWDSLNEKLFF,TGTGCCAGCAGCCCATGGGACAGTCTGAATGAAAAACTGTTTTTT
16,TRBV6-5,.,.,TRBJ1-1,CASSYWQGSGNTEAFF,TGTGCCAGCAGTTACTGGCAGGGCTCGGGGAACACTGAAGCTTTCTTT
13,TRBV27,.,.,TRBJ1-3,CASSLRAGDTIYF,TGTGCCAGCAGTTTGAGGGCCGGGGACACCATATATTTT
13,TRBV5-5,.,few,TRBJ1-1,CASSSQANTEAFF,TGTGCCAGCAGCTCGCAGGCTAACACTGAAGCTTTCTTT
16,TRBV4-3,.,.,TRBJ2-1,CASSQDRLDFYNEQFF,TGCGCCAGCAGCCAAGATCGCCTAGATTTCTACAATGAGCAGTTCTTC
14,TRBV2,.,.,TRBJ1-4,CASKFGHVNEKLFF,TGTGCCAGCAAGTTTGGGCACGTTAATGAAAAACTGTTTTTT
15,TRBV7-9,.,.,TRBJ1-4,CASSTRTASNEKLFF,TGTGCCAGCAGCACTCGGACAGCCAGTAATGAAAAACTGTTTTTT
17,TRBV3-1/TRBV3-2,TRBD1,.,TRBJ1-1,CASSQDVQGALGTEAFF,TGTGCCAGCAGCCAGGACGTACAGGGGGCGCTTGGGACTGAAGCTTTCTTT
15,TRBV12-1,.,once,TRBJ1-5,CASSSPGQLNQPQHF,TGTGCCAGCAGCTCCCCGGGACAGTTAAATCAGCCCCAGCATTTT
16,TRBV6-2/TRBV6-3,TRBD1,.,TRBJ1-2,CASSPGTGRGEYGYTF,TGTGCCAGCAGCCCCGGGACAGGGCGAGGGGAATATGGCTACACCTTC
14,TRBV29-1,.,.,TRBJ2-2,CSVERADRTGELFF,TGCAGCGTTGAGAGGGCAGATAGGACCGGGGAGCTGTTTTTT
12,TRBV2,.,.,TRBJ2-7,CASSEAQVRGYF,TGTGCCAGCAGTGAAGCGCAGGTCAGGGGATACTTC